Below are 20 T cell receptor beta chains sequenced from a single sample in a study of T-cell reconstitution after alpha-beta-depleted transplantation in children. Unique molecular identifiers were incorporated into the prepared TCRbeta library. TCRdb ran MiXCR on the PCR reads and lists one entry per CDR3 protein. This sample has around 700,000 distinct CDR3 sequences; about an eighth occur once, and the top ten carry around 0.8%. This specimen consisted of PBMCs, obtained before TCRalphabeta/CD19-depleted stem cell transplant. The origin of the receptors is a girl aged 2 to 10 with congenital amegakaryocytic thrombocytopenia, due to receive a stem cell transplant.

This clonotype turned up a few times. An end of the junction differs from the germline gene, which may be a read error. V is TRBV29-1 and J is TRBJ2-7, with D possibly TRBD2 on 6 matching bases. CDR1 is SQVTM, CDR2 ANQGSEA, per germline. The CDR3 has 14 residues. In DNA, the CDR3 is TGCAGCGTCGAAGTCGGACGGGAGACCTACGAGCAGTACTTC. This translates into CSVEVGRETYEQYF.

This clonotype has at least ten counts. This chain's CDR3 is CSVEPRSSDTQYF. CDR3 DNA sequence: TGCAGCGTTGAACCCCGATCCTCAGATACGCAGTATTTT. The genes are TRBV29-1 and TRBJ2-3, with D hard to call. V lost 2 bases and J lost 4, with 10 bases in between. Germline assignment: CDR1 SQVTM and CDR2 ANQGSEA. The CDR3 is 13 residues long.

The sample holds many counts of this clonotype. The chain recombines TRBV7-9 with TRBJ1-2; 8 positions agree with TRBD1. CDR1 and CDR2 from the germline V gene are SEHNR and FQNEAQ (reference sequence). V shed 3 bases and J 8 bases; nucleotides not matched to a gene: 2. CDR3 size: 12 residues. CDR3 region: CASSFTGGGYTF. The CDR3 bases are TGTGCCAGCAGCTTCACAGGGGGAGGCTACACCTTC.

This clonotype appeared a few times. This chain uses TRBV5-1 with TRBJ2-1, with D maybe TRBD1 (6 bases). CDR1 is SGHRS, CDR2 YFSETQ, per germline. CDR3 length: 15 residues. V shed 4 bases and J shed 6 bases, with 17 bases lying between them. The CDR3 reads CASSLLDSPANEQFF. The CDR3 bases are TGCGCCAGCAGCCTACTGGACAGTCCGGCCAATGAGCAGTTCTTC.

This chain connects TRBV5-1 to TRBJ2-2, with unresolved D. CDR1 is SGHRS and CDR2 is YFSETQ in the germline V gene. The CDR3 contains 17 residues. Trimming took 0 bases from V and 1 from J, leaving 13 bases between them. The DNA of the CDR3 is TGCGCCAGCAGCTTGGCTTTGATTGGCGGGAACACCGGGGAGCTGTTTTTT. Residues: CASSLALIGGNTGELFF. The full variable domain, its missing parts supplied by reference TRBV5-1 and TRBJ2-2, is KAGVTQTPRYLIKTRGQQVTLSCSPISGHRSVSWYQQTPGQGLQFLFEYFSETQRNKGNFPGRFSGRQFSNSRSEMNVSTLELGDSALYLCASSLALIGGNTGELFFGEGSRLTVL.

The chain uses TRBV2 and TRBJ2-5; 9 bases align to TRBD2. The CDR3 runs to 17 residues. J gave up 4 bases and V 3 bases, and 12 bases lay outside the gene matches. Germline V gene sequence: CDR1 SNHLY, CDR2 FYNNEI. The CDR3 DNA reads TGTGCCAGCAGTGAGCGACTAGCGGCCCCCGGGGGAGAGACCCAGTACTTC. This encodes CASSERLAAPGGETQYF. The full variable domain, rest sourced from reference TRBV2 and TRBJ2-5, is EPEVTQTPSHQVTQMGQEVILRCVPISNHLYFYWYRQILGQKVEFLVSFYNNEISEKSEIFDDQFSVERPDGSNFTLKIRSTKLEDSAMYFCASSERLAAPGGETQYFGPGTRLLVL.

V and J are TRBV4-2 and TRBJ2-7; TRBD2 might be the D (5 bases). This CDR3 contains 17 residues. Germline assignment: CDR1 LGHNA and CDR2 YNFKEQ. V dropped 0 bases and J dropped 2 bases, with 17 bases sitting between them. DNA of the CDR3: TGTGCCAGCAGCCAAGATCCCATTTCCAGCGGCGCCTACGAGCAGTACTTC. This sequence encodes CASSQDPISSGAYEQYF.

The sample holds a few counts of this clonotype. The chain employs TRBV10-3 and TRBJ1-2, with a possible D match to TRBD1 (5 bases). V was shortened by 7 bases and J by 0 bases, with 18 bases between the two germline ends. The CDR3 is 16 amino acids. Germline-derived CDR1 and CDR2 are ENHRY and SYGVKD. The CDR3 region is CAIKQGQGPSNYGYTF. CDR3 in DNA: TGTGCCATCAAGCAAGGGCAGGGACCCTCTAACTATGGCTACACCTTC.

This clonotype has a handful of counts. As DNA, the CDR3 is TGCGCCAGCAGGGGGGTCGGGGGAGCTAGCGGGAGGGGCAATGAGCAGTTCTTC. Translation: CASRGVGGASGRGNEQFF. The J gene is TRBJ2-1, the V gene TRBV4-1; TRBD2 matches 12 bases. After removal of 6 bases from V and 6 bases from J, the junction contained 15 bases not matched to a gene. There are 18 residues in the CDR3. The germline CDR1 and CDR2 sequences are MGHRA and YSYEKL.

This clonotype was observed a few times. The genes are TRBV4-1 and TRBJ2-1, with 8 bases matching TRBD2. With V trimmed by 0 bases and J by 9 bases, 4 bases remained unmatched. The germline CDR1 and CDR2 sequences are MGHRA and YSYEKL. This CDR3 is 14 amino acids long. CDR3 protein: CASSQDTLAGEQFF. Written as DNA, the CDR3 is TGCGCCAGCAGCCAAGATACGCTAGCGGGTGAGCAGTTCTTC.

The sample holds many counts of this clonotype. The chain employs TRBV7-9 and TRBJ2-1; TRBD2 matches 7 bases. Trimming took 1 base from V and 4 from J; bases not matched to a gene: 7. The CDR3 is 16 residues long. Germline CDR1 is SEHNR and CDR2 is FQNEAQ (reference sequence). CDR3 nucleotides: TGTGCCAGCAGCTTAGGGGAGGGAGAATTTTACAATGAGCAGTTCTTC. Its protein product is CASSLGEGEFYNEQFF.

This clonotype was seen many times. The chain is built from TRBV5-1 and TRBJ2-1; 7 nucleotides line up with TRBD2. J lost 4 bases, V lost 3 bases, and 1 base had no gene match. The CDR3 sequence is 13 residues long. CDR1 is SGHRS and CDR2 is YFSETQ in the germline V gene. The CDR3 spells CASSSGGYNEQFF. The CDR3 DNA reads as TGCGCCAGCAGCTCGGGAGGATACAATGAGCAGTTCTTC.

Only a few counts were recorded for this clonotype. V gene TRBV29-1 combines with J gene TRBJ2-7; 7 bases are shared with TRBD2. The CDR3 extends over 12 amino acids. V trimming: 8 bases; J trimming: 3 bases; junction bases outside the gene matches: 7. Looked up from germline, CDR1 is SQVTM and CDR2 is ANQGSEA. In nucleotides, the CDR3 is TGCAGCTGTAGGGAGGGCAGCTACGAGCAGTACTTC. Its protein is CSCREGSYEQYF.

This clonotype was counted ten times or more. The chain employs TRBV30 and TRBJ1-6; D possibly corresponds to TRBD1 (5 bases). V was cut by 1 base and J by 9 bases, with 13 bases left in between. CDR3 length: 14 amino acids. Germline V lookup: CDR1 GTSNPN, CDR2 SVGIG (reference sequence). CDR3 nucleotide sequence: TGTGCCTGGAGTGACAGGAGAGTGAGTTCACCCCTCCACTTT. Translation: CAWSDRRVSSPLHF.

This clonotype has a handful of counts. The chain combines TRBV20-1 with TRBJ2-1; a weak D match, TRBD1 (6 bases). The CDR3 sequence is 16 residues long. Germline V gene data show CDR1 as DFQATT and CDR2 as SNEGSKA (reference sequence). Trimming left V 5 bases short and J 2 bases short, with 19 bases between. For the CDR3, the DNA is TGCAGTGCTGGCAAGACAGGCGCAGGGCCCTACAATGAGCAGTTCTTC. Residues: CSAGKTGAGPYNEQFF.

This clonotype was counted at least ten times. The chain combines TRBV20-1 with TRBJ2-3; D not certain. Trimming pared 4 bases from V and 0 bases from J, leaving 14 bases between. This CDR3 has 15 amino acids. The germline V gene has CDR1 DFQATT and CDR2 SNEGSKA (reference sequence). This chain's CDR3 is CSAKNDRLSTDTQYF. The CDR3 coding sequence is TGCAGTGCTAAAAACGACCGCCTCAGCACAGATACGCAGTATTTT.

This clonotype was recorded a few times. The chain carries TRBV29-1 and TRBJ2-7; weak D call: TRBD1 (6 bases). Trimming took off 4 bases at V and 0 bases at J, with 10 bases between the two ends. There are 13 residues in the CDR3. Germline loops: CDR1 SQVTM, CDR2 ANQGSEA. CDR3 amino acids: CSVVTGPSYEQYF. The DNA for the CDR3 is TGCAGCGTTGTGACAGGTCCCTCCTACGAGCAGTACTTC.

This clonotype was counted at least ten times. This chain connects TRBV28 to TRBJ2-1, with 8 bases matching TRBD2. This CDR3 is 13 amino acids long. The V gene end was trimmed by 7 bases and the J gene end by 8 bases; junction bases not matched to a gene: 7. Germline lookup yields CDR1 MDHEN and CDR2 SYDVKM. The CDR3 coding sequence is TGTGCCAGCACCCTCCTGACTAGCGATGAGCAGTTCTTC. Protein sequence: CASTLLTSDEQFF. Full variable domain (rest looked up from reference TRBV28 and TRBJ2-1): DVKVTQSSRYLVKRTGEKVFLECVQDMDHENMFWYRQDPGLGLRLIYFSYDVKMKEKGDIPEGYSVSREKKERFSLILESASTNQTSMYLCASTLLTSDEQFFGPGTRLTVL.

This clonotype was detected only a few times. V usage is TRBV12-3 or TRBV12-4 and J usage is TRBJ2-5; 10 nucleotides match TRBD1. This CDR3 is 17 amino acids long. J was trimmed by 3 bases and V by 6 bases; bases with no gene match: 13. This chain's CDR3 is CASSSAIRDRGEETQYF. The DNA for the CDR3 is TGTGCCAGCAGCTCGGCGATCCGGGACAGGGGAGAAGAGACCCAGTACTTC.

This clonotype was detected only a few times. V gene TRBV5-1 combines with J gene TRBJ2-7; D gene unclear. This CDR3 is built from 13 residues. CDR1 SGHRS and CDR2 YFSETQ come from the germline V gene. V lost 5 bases to trimming and J lost 5 bases, with 14 bases between them. The CDR3 loop reads CASSEGSEDEQYF. The CDR3 DNA sequence: TGCGCCAGCAGTGAAGGCAGCGAGGACGAGCAGTACTTC.